This TCR beta chain comes out of a study of radiation and T cells in renal cell carcinoma. Germline CDR1 and CDR2: SNHLY and FYNNEI. Trimming took 6 bases from V and 0 from J; bases not matched to a gene: 5. This CDR3 is built from 14 residues. This clone was found once. The table came from immunoSEQ multiplex PCR; TCRdb's copy has only in-frame clones and leaves some out. Of some 30,000 clones in the sample, 81% were seen once. The time point was: blood 4 weeks post-SBRT, at nephrectomy. Indicated treatment: 15 Gy SBRT to primary tumor, nephrectomy 4 weeks later. The J gene is TRBJ2-7, the V gene TRBV2; TRBD2 matches 7 bases. Sequenced here: blood, sampled from a patient whose treatment included radiotherapy and nephrectomy. The sequence derives from a man aged 55 to 70 with renal cell carcinoma. The DNA for the CDR3 is TGTGCCAGCAGGGAGGAGCGGGACTCCTACGAGCAGTACTTC. Translating gives CASREERDSYEQYF.